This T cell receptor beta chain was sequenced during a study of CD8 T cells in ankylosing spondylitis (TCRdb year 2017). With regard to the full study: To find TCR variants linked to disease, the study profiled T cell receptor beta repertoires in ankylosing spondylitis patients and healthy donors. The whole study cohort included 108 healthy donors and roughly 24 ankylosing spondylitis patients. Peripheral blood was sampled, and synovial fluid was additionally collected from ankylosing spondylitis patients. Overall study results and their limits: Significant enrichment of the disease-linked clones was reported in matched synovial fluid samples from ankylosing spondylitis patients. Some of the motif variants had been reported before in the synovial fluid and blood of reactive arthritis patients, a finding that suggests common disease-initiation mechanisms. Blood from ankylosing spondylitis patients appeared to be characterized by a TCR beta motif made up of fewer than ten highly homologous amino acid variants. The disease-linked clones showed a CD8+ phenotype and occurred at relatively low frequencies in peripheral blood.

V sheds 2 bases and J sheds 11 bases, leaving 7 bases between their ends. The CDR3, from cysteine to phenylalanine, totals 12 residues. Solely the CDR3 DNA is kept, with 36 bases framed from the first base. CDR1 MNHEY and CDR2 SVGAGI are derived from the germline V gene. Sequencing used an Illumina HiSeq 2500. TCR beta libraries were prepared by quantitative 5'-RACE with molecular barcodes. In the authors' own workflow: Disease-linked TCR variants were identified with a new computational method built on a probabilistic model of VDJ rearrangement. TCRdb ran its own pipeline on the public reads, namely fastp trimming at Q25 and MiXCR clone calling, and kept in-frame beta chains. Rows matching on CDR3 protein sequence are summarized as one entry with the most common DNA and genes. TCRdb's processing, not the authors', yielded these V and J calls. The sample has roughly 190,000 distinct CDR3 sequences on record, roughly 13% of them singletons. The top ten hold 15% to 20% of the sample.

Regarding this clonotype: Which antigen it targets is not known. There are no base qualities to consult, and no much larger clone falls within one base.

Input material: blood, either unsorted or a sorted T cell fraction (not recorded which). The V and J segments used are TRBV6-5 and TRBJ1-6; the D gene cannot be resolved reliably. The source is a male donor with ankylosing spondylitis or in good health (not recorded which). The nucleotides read TGTGCCAGCAGTTACGGGGTTACACCCCTCCACTTT. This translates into CASSYGVTPLHF.